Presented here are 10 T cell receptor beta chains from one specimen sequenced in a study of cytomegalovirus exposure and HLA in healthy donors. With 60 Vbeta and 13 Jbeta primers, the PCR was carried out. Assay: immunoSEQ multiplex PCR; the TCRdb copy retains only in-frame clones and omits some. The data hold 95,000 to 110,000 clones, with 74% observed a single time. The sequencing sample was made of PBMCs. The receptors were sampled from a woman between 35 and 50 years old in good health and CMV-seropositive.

The CDR3 region has the DNA TGCGCCAGCAGCTTGGGCCGGGACAGGGGTTGGGCCACAGATACGCAGTATTTT. As protein: CASSLGRDRGWATDTQYF. The rearrangement uses TRBV5-1 and TRBJ2-3; 10 bases match TRBD1. The CDR3 extends over 18 amino acids. After removal of 0 bases from V and 2 bases from J, the junction contained 9 bases not matched to a gene. CDR1 and CDR2 (germline): SGHRS, YFSETQ. Based on the CDR3 plus reference TRBV5-1 and TRBJ2-3, the full variable domain is KAGVTQTPRYLIKTRGQQVTLSCSPISGHRSVSWYQQTPGQGLQFLFEYFSETQRNKGNFPGRFSGRQFSNSRSEMNVSTLELGDSALYLCASSLGRDRGWATDTQYFGPGTRLTVL.

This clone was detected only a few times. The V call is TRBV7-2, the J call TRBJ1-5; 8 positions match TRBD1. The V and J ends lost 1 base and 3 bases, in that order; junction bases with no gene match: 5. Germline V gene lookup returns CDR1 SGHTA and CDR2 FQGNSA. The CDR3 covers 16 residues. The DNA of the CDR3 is TGTGCCAGCAGCTTAGGGGGGGACAGGCTCAATCAGCCCCAGCATTTT. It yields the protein CASSLGGDRLNQPQHF.

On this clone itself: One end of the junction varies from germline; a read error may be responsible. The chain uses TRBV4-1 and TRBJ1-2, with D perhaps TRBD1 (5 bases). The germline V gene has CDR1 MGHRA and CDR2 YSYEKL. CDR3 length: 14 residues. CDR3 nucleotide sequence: TGCGCCAGCAGCCAAGATTCAACAGGACCCTTATTATCCTTC. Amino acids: CASSQDSTGPLLSF.

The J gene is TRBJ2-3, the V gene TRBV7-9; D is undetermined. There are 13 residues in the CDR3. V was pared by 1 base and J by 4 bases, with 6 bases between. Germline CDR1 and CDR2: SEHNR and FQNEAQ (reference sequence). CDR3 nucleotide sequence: TGTGCCAGCAGCTTAGGCGCCGCAGATACGCAGTATTTT. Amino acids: CASSLGAADTQYF.

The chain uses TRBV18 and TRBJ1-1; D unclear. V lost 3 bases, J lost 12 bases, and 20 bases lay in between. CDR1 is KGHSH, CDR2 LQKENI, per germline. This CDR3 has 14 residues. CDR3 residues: CASSPESQAGVPFF. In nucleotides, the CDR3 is TGTGCCAGCTCACCCGAGAGCCAGGCCGGGGTGCCTTTCTTT.

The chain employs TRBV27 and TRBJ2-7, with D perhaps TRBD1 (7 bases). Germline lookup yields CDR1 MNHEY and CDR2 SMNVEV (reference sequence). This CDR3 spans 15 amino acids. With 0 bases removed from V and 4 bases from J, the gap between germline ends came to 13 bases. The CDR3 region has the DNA TGTGCCAGCAGTTTATCTGGTCAGGGGGGATACGAGCAGTACTTC. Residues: CASSLSGQGGYEQYF.

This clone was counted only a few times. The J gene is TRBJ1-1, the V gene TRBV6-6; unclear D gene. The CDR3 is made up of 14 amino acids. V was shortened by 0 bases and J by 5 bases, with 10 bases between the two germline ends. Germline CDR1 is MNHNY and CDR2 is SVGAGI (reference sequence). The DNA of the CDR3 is TGTGCCAGCAGTTACTCGAAGGTCAGGACTGAAGCTTTCTTT. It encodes CASSYSKVRTEAFF.

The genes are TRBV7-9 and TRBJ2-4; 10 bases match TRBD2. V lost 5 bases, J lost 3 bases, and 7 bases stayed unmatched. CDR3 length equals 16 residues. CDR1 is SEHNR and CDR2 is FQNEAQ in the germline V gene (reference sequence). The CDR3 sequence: CASSRSGGDGKNIQYF. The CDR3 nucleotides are TGTGCCAGCAGCCGCAGCGGGGGGGATGGCAAAAACATTCAGTACTTC.

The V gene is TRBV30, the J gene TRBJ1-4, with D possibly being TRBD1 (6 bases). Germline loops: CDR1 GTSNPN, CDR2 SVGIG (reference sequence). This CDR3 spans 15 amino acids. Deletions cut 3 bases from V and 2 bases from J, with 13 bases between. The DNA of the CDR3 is TGTGCCTGGAGCCCTTTAACAGGGACTAATGAAAAACTGTTTTTT. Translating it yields CAWSPLTGTNEKLFF.

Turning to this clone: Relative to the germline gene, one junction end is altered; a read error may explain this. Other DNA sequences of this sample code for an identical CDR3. The chain's CDR3 is CACSGMRNSPLHF. The CDR3 bases are TGTGCCTGTTCAGGGATGAGGAATTCCCCCCTCCACTTT. The rearrangement links TRBV30 to TRBJ1-6, with D perhaps matching TRBD1 (5 bases). This CDR3 region has 13 residues. The V gene's germline CDR1 is GTSNPN and CDR2 SVGIG (reference sequence).